A single sample is the source of the 8 T cell receptor beta chains below, sequenced in a study of cytomegalovirus exposure and HLA in healthy donors. This PCR relied on a set of 60 Vbeta primers and 13 Jbeta primers. Data came from immunoSEQ multiplex PCR; TCRdb stores just in-frame clones and leaves some out. The sample records about 110,000 clones, around four fifths being singletons. Sequenced material: PBMCs. These receptor sequences come from a woman aged 40 to 49 in good health and CMV-seronegative.

V and J are TRBV6-5 and TRBJ1-2; D gene unclear. The CDR3 consists of 14 residues. Germline V gene data show CDR1 as MNHEY and CDR2 as SVGAGI. V was shortened by 4 bases and J by 4 bases, with 13 bases between the two germline ends. CDR3 nucleotide sequence: TGTGCCAGCAGTTTTGACGGGAACCTCTATGGCTACACCTTC. It translates to CASSFDGNLYGYTF.

This clone was seen a few times. The chain uses TRBV10-3 and TRBJ2-3; 9 bases agree with TRBD1. This CDR3 is built from 15 residues. The ends lost 5 bases at V and 1 base at J; junction bases unmatched: 4. The germline V gene encodes CDR1 ENHRY and CDR2 SYGVKD. CDR3 sequence: CAISPRDRGTDTQYF. The CDR3 bases are TGTGCCATCAGTCCCCGGGACAGGGGCACAGATACGCAGTATTTT.

V gene TRBV9 combines with J gene TRBJ2-5; 9 bases agree with TRBD2. This CDR3 has 16 amino acids. CDR1 and CDR2 (germline): SGDLS, YYNGEE. After removal of 2 bases from V and 5 bases from J, the junction contained 10 bases not matched to a gene. In DNA, the CDR3 is TGTGCCAGCAGCGTTAGCGGGGGAGCCCGGGGGGAGACCCAGTACTTC. It codes for CASSVSGGARGETQYF.

About this clone: The same CDR3 is also encoded by other DNA sequences in this sample. This chain joins TRBV4-2 and TRBJ2-7; the D gene is possibly TRBD2 (5 bases). The V end lost 3 bases, the J end lost 3 bases, and 15 bases lay between the germline ends. Germline CDR1 reads LGHNA; CDR2 reads YNFKEQ. The CDR3 length is 15 residues. The CDR3 DNA follows: TGTGCCAGCAGCCAGAGGACGGGAAAAATCTACGAGCAGTACTTC. This codes for CASSQRTGKIYEQYF.

V is TRBV7-8 and J is TRBJ2-3; tentative D call: TRBD1 (6 bases). Deletions cut 5 bases from V and 5 bases from J, with 14 bases between. The germline CDR1 and CDR2 sequences are SGHVS and FQNEAQ. The CDR3 has 14 amino acids. This CDR3 reads CASSPSPRGDTQYF. In DNA, the CDR3 is TGTGCCAGCAGCCCCAGCCCCAGGGGAGATACGCAGTATTTT. The whole variable domain, remainder taken from reference TRBV7-8 and TRBJ2-3, is GAGVSQSPRYKVAKRGQDVALRCDPISGHVSLFWYQQALGQGPEFLTYFQNEAQLDKSGLPSDRFFAERPEGSVSTLKIQRTQQEDSAVYLCASSPSPRGDTQYFGPGTRLTVL.

This clone appeared a single time. This chain uses TRBV9 with TRBJ2-1, with TRBD2 matching over 9 bases. The CDR3 is 16 residues long. The V gene's germline CDR1 is SGDLS and CDR2 YYNGEE. V trimming: 4 bases; J trimming: 5 bases; junction bases outside the gene matches: 10. The CDR3 DNA sequence: TGTGCCAGCAGCCCCCCGGGACTAGCAATTAACAATGAGCAGTTCTTC. As protein: CASSPPGLAINNEQFF. Supplemented by reference TRBV9 and TRBJ2-1, the full variable domain reads DSGVTQTPKHLITATGQRVTLRCSPRSGDLSVYWYQQSLDQGLQFLIQYYNGEERAKGNILERFSAQQFPDLHSELNLSSLELGDSALYFCASSPPGLAINNEQFFGPGTRLTVL.

This chain joins TRBV7-2 and TRBJ2-5; the D is unclear. TRBJ2-7 matches the DNA end more closely, so the J call is doubtful. CDR1 and CDR2 (germline): SGHTA, FQGNSA. The CDR3 is 11 residues long. The CDR3 bases are TGTGCCAGCAGTCCCGCCTACGAGCAGTACTTC. Translated, it gives CASSPAYEQYF.

The chain has TRBV5-4 and TRBJ2-5, with D tentatively TRBD2 (5 bases). Trimming cost V 4 bases and J 5 bases, with 18 bases left between them. The CDR3 length is 15 residues. The V gene's germline CDR1 is SGHNT and CDR2 YYREEE (reference sequence). This CDR3 reads CASSAGSRTAETQYF. CDR3 DNA: TGTGCCAGCAGCGCCGGGTCCCGGACTGCGGAGACCCAGTACTTC.